The text below deals with one TCR beta chain. CDR1 is MRHNA, CDR2 SNTAGT, per germline. The CDR3 is 13 residues long. V lost 4 bases, J lost 0 bases, and 7 bases lay in between. The data originate from a study of blood T cell repertoires in COVID-19. Study at large: The analysed material was cDNA or gDNA that came from T cells, B-cell-depleted T cells, or PBMCs.

Methods used by the authors: From reference gene primer amplification, estimates of nucleated cell counts were derived. Method: immunoSEQ multiplex PCR; TCRdb's copy keeps in-frame clones and lacks some. V and J calls and clone size are as listed in that table; D and trimming were resolved from the DNA. The table lists under 150,000 clones, approximately 80% of them singletons. This receptor was identified in a woman between 40 and 50 years old with acute or convalescent COVID-19. The chain carries TRBV6-4 and TRBJ2-7; D not resolved. The specimen was peripheral blood. The DNA for the CDR3 is TGTGCCAGCAGTGGTGGGCCCTCCTACGAGCAGTACTTC. Amino acids: CASSGGPSYEQYF.